These 27 T cell receptor beta chains were sequenced from one sample in a study of T cells in Graves' hyperthyroidism and ophthalmopathy. Template material for amplifying TCR beta CDR3 regions consisted of RNA transcripts. The primer set for the first-round RT-PCR of the TCR CDR3 was HTBI. Via MiXCR, TCRdb re-called the multiplex PCR reads, giving one row per CDR3 protein. This sample yields 500,000 to 600,000 distinct CDR3 sequences, of which roughly 17% are seen a single time; roughly 18% belongs to the top ten. What was sequenced was blood. The receptors stem from a woman aged 18-35 years with Graves' hyperthyroidism.

This clonotype has ten or more counts. The chain combines TRBV7-2 with TRBJ2-1; possible D gene TRBD2, 5 bases. The ends were cut back, 2 bases at V and 7 bases at J, with 9 bases in the middle. The CDR3 spans 13 residues. From germline, CDR1 is SGHTA and CDR2 FQGNSA. CDR3 bases: TGTGCCAGCAGCTTATGGGCGGGTAATGAGCAGTTCTTC. This encodes CASSLWAGNEQFF.

This clonotype was seen at least ten times. The chain uses TRBV2 and TRBJ1-5; tentatively, D is TRBD1 (5 bases). CDR3 length: 16 amino acids. Germline V CDR1 and CDR2: SNHLY, FYNNEI. V shed 7 bases and J shed 1 base, with 17 bases lying between them. CDR3 amino acids: CASTGSGDGSNQPQHF. CDR3 bases: TGTGCCAGCACAGGGTCGGGCGATGGAAGCAATCAGCCCCAGCATTTT.

In its sample, this clonotype was seen many times. The chain uses TRBV2 and TRBJ2-5; D unresolved. This CDR3 contains 11 residues. The germline V and J ends were trimmed by 0 bases and 7 bases, with 3 bases remaining between them. Germline loops: CDR1 SNHLY, CDR2 FYNNEI. The CDR3 loop is CASSEALTQYF. The DNA for the CDR3 is TGTGCCAGCAGTGAAGCGCTGACCCAGTACTTC. Combining the CDR3 with reference TRBV2 and TRBJ2-5 gives the whole variable domain EPEVTQTPSHQVTQMGQEVILRCVPISNHLYFYWYRQILGQKVEFLVSFYNNEISEKSEIFDDQFSVERPDGSNFTLKIRSTKLEDSAMYFCASSEALTQYFGPGTRLLVL.

The chain carries TRBV5-1 and TRBJ2-5, with 7 bases that match TRBD2. The junction had 14 bases not matched to a gene; V was cut back by 4 bases and J by 5 bases. This CDR3 contains 16 residues. Germline V gives CDR1 SGHRS, CDR2 YFSETQ. The CDR3 sequence: CASSPIGAGVSETQYF. The CDR3 nucleotides are TGCGCCAGCAGCCCGATTGGGGCGGGGGTTTCGGAGACCCAGTACTTC.

This clonotype turned up a few times. This rearrangement joins TRBV10-1 to TRBJ2-1, with TRBD2 identical over 7 bases. Germline CDR1 and CDR2: WNHNN and SYGVQD (reference sequence). V was pared by 2 bases and J by 10 bases, with 11 bases of the junction left unmatched. This CDR3 has 15 residues. The CDR3, as DNA: TGCGCCAGCAGTGAGCCCAAGCGGGACCCCGGGGAGCAGTTCTTC. Protein sequence: CASSEPKRDPGEQFF.

CDR3 nucleotide sequence: TGTGCCAGCAGTTACTCGGGGTCTGGGGCCAACGTCCTGACTTTC. It yields the protein CASSYSGSGANVLTF. This chain links TRBV6-5 with TRBJ2-6; no firm D call. The CDR3 has 15 residues. The germline CDR1 and CDR2 sequences are MNHEY and SVGAGI. Trimming stripped 0 bases from V and 1 base from J, with 4 bases between.

This chain uses TRBV20-1 with TRBJ2-7, with 7 bases aligning to TRBD2. The junction had 15 bases not matched to a gene; V was cut back by 4 bases and J by 6 bases. Germline values: CDR1 DFQATT, CDR2 SNEGSKA (reference sequence). This CDR3 is 15 amino acids long. The CDR3 nucleotides read TGCAGTGCTAAATTACCCGGCCGGGGGAGGGGCGAGCAGTACTTC. Protein: CSAKLPGRGRGEQYF.

The table lists this clonotype with many counts. The gene calls are TRBV6-1 and TRBJ2-3; maybe TRBD1 (5 bases). The CDR3 loop spans 14 amino acids. Between the trimmed V and J ends, which lost 8 bases and 0 bases, there was a span of 12 bases. Germline V gene sequence: CDR1 MNHNS, CDR2 SASEGT. The CDR3, as DNA: TGTGCCAGCCGGAGACAGTCTAGCACAGATACGCAGTATTTT. Protein: CASRRQSSTDTQYF.

With respect to this clonotype: With a much larger clone just one base away, this may be a read error. The rearrangement joins TRBV20-1 to TRBJ1-2, with TRBD1 as a possible D gene (6 bases). The CDR3 sequence is 12 residues long. Germline CDR1 is DFQATT and CDR2 is SNEGSKA (reference sequence). The CDR3 coding sequence is TGCGGTGCTCTCACAGGGCCATATGGCTACACCTTC. It codes for CGALTGPYGYTF.

This clonotype was seen a handful of times. J is TRBJ1-2 and V is TRBV19; D is perhaps TRBD1 (6 bases). This CDR3 comprises 14 residues. The V end lost 4 bases, the J end lost 4 bases, and 13 bases lay between the germline ends. Per germline, CDR1 LNHDA and CDR2 SQIVND (reference sequence). CDR3: CASSTTGLGYGYTF. The CDR3 nucleotides read TGTGCCAGTAGTACAACAGGGTTAGGCTATGGCTACACCTTC.

This clonotype has at least ten counts. The chain joins TRBV20-1 to TRBJ2-3, with 7 bases lining up with TRBD1. This CDR3 has 18 residues. V was pared by 6 bases and J by 5 bases, with 23 bases of the junction left unmatched. Per the germline V gene, CDR1 is DFQATT and CDR2 is SNEGSKA (reference sequence). This CDR3 reads CSAESSRGGRTPLDTQYF. CDR3 coding DNA: TGCAGTGCGGAGTCGAGCCGAGGGGGCAGGACGCCCTTAGATACGCAGTATTTT.

CDR3: CASSRTRHTGELFF. For the CDR3, the DNA is TGTGCCAGCAGTCGTACACGACACACCGGGGAGCTGTTTTTT. This chain uses TRBV28 with TRBJ2-2; D uncertain. Trimming stripped 5 bases from V and 3 bases from J, with 10 bases between. CDR1 is MDHEN and CDR2 is SYDVKM in the germline V gene. CDR3 length: 14 amino acids.

This clonotype has at least ten counts. The chain joins TRBV7-8 to TRBJ2-7, with TRBD2 identical over 7 bases. CDR1 SGHVS and CDR2 FQNEAQ come from the germline V gene. This CDR3 has 14 amino acids. Trimming removed 6 bases from V and 5 bases from J; junction bases left unmatched: 10. CDR3 sequence reads: CASRSRTRMDEQYF. DNA for the CDR3: TGTGCCAGCAGATCGAGGACTAGGATGGACGAGCAGTACTTC.

The V gene is TRBV20-1, the J gene TRBJ1-2; 7 bases fit TRBD1. Germline loops: CDR1 DFQATT, CDR2 SNEGSKA (reference sequence). There are 11 residues in the CDR3. Trimming cost V 8 bases and J 4 bases; bases outside gene matches: 4. Written as DNA, the CDR3 is TGCAGTCCGGCAGGGGGCTATGGCTACACCTTC. Translation gives CSPAGGYGYTF.

Comment on this clonotype: One end of the junction is discordant with germline, which a read error may explain. The chain carries TRBV7-9 and TRBJ1-2; TRBD1 might be the D (6 bases). The CDR3 has 14 residues. CDR1 SEHNR and CDR2 FQNEAQ come from the germline V gene (reference sequence). DNA for the CDR3: TGTGCCAGCAGCCTAGCGGGGGGCGCCGGGGGCTACACCTTC. As protein: CASSLAGGAGGYTF.

There are a few counts of this clonotype. V is TRBV5-5 and J is TRBJ1-1; unclear D gene. The V end was cut by 2 bases, the J end by 0 bases, with 11 bases between. From germline, CDR1 is SGHKS and CDR2 YYEKEE (reference sequence). The CDR3 runs 15 residues. The CDR3 sequence is CASSFGTLLNTEAFF. CDR3 in DNA: TGTGCCAGCAGCTTCGGTACGCTTTTGAACACTGAAGCTTTCTTT.

This clonotype has at least ten counts. The chain recombines TRBV13 with TRBJ1-1, with TRBD1 as a possible D gene (6 bases). V was trimmed by 5 bases and J by 8 bases, leaving 9 bases between them. CDR3 length: 11 amino acids. CDR1 and CDR2 (germline): PRHDT, FYEKMQ (reference sequence). This CDR3 is CASSVTGEAFF. As DNA, the CDR3 is TGTGCCAGCAGCGTCACAGGGGAAGCTTTCTTT. The full variable domain, completed using reference TRBV13 and TRBJ1-1, is AAGVIQSPRHLIKEKRETATLKCYPIPRHDTVYWYQQGPGQDPQFLISFYEKMQSDKGSIPDRFSAQQFSDYHSELNMSSLELGDSALYFCASSVTGEAFFGQGTRLTVV.

In its sample, this clonotype was seen many times. The V and J genes are TRBV20-1 and TRBJ1-3; TRBD1 is a possible D gene (5 bases). CDR3 length equals 15 residues. Germline loops: CDR1 DFQATT, CDR2 SNEGSKA (reference sequence). The V and J ends lost 3 bases and 2 bases respectively, with 14 bases between them. The CDR3 loop reads CSASEGLSAGNTIYF. The CDR3 nucleotides are TGCAGTGCTAGCGAGGGGCTAAGCGCTGGAAACACCATATATTTT.

This clonotype came up a few times. The gene calls are TRBV20-1 and TRBJ1-1, with a weak D call TRBD1 (5 bases). Between the trimmed V and J ends, which lost 0 bases and 0 bases, there was a span of 11 bases. Germline assignment: CDR1 DFQATT and CDR2 SNEGSKA (reference sequence). The CDR3 runs 15 residues. This chain's CDR3 is CSAREPGRMNTEAFF. DNA of the CDR3: TGCAGTGCTAGAGAACCGGGACGGATGAACACTGAAGCTTTCTTT.

The sample holds a few counts of this clonotype. The CDR3 DNA sequence: TGTGCCAGCAGCCCCGGACGGGGCGGGTCTGAAGCTTTCTTT. Protein product: CASSPGRGGSEAFF. The genes are TRBV13 and TRBJ1-1; possible D gene TRBD1, 5 bases. Trimming cost V 5 bases and J 6 bases, with 16 bases left between them. Germline CDR1 PRHDT, CDR2 FYEKMQ (reference sequence). This CDR3 has 14 amino acids.

This clonotype was detected only a few times. The chain combines TRBV5-6 with TRBJ1-1, with 7 bases aligning to TRBD1. The CDR3 spans 13 residues. From germline, CDR1 is SGHDT and CDR2 YYEEEE. J gave up 8 bases and V 4 bases, and 8 bases lay outside the gene matches. The CDR3 DNA follows: TGTGCCAGCAGCGCACAGGGGAATAGCGAAGCTTTCTTT. Translation gives CASSAQGNSEAFF.

The V and J genes are TRBV20-1 and TRBJ1-2, with TRBD1 matching 8 bases. The germline V gene has CDR1 DFQATT and CDR2 SNEGSKA (reference sequence). The CDR3 covers 12 residues. The ends lost 6 bases at V and 8 bases at J; junction bases unmatched: 8. CDR3 in DNA: TGCAGTGCCCTGACAGGGGAGGACGGCTACACCTTC. Translation: CSALTGEDGYTF.

This clonotype came up many times. This chain connects TRBV20-1 to TRBJ1-6; 7 bases agree with TRBD1. V gave up 6 bases and J gave up 5 bases; unmatched junction bases: 7. Germline V gene data show CDR1 as DFQATT and CDR2 as SNEGSKA (reference sequence). CDR3 length equals 14 residues. CDR3 in DNA: TGCAGTGCACCGGTGGGACAGAATAATTCACCCCTCCACTTT. It specifies CSAPVGQNNSPLHF.

This clonotype has at least ten counts. The chain has TRBV15 and TRBJ2-1, with 7 positions matching TRBD2. Germline assignment: CDR1 LNHNV and CDR2 YYDKDF (reference sequence). J lost 2 bases, V lost 2 bases, and 3 bases had no gene match. The CDR3 spans 15 residues. The CDR3 sequence is CATSRLGGTYNEQFF. The CDR3 DNA is TGTGCCACCAGCAGACTCGGGGGGACCTACAATGAGCAGTTCTTC.

At least ten counts were recorded for this clonotype. V is TRBV2 and J is TRBJ2-1, with TRBD2 as a possible D gene (5 bases). V lost 5 bases, J lost 8 bases, and 16 bases lay in between. Per germline, CDR1 SNHLY and CDR2 FYNNEI. This CDR3 is built from 14 residues. The chain's CDR3 is CASSRSRTQYEQFF. In DNA, the CDR3 is TGTGCCAGCAGTCGGTCTAGGACTCAGTATGAGCAGTTCTTC.

This clonotype was recorded many times. The chain carries TRBV10-3 and TRBJ1-1, with D perhaps matching TRBD1 (6 bases). The V end lost 4 bases, the J end lost 1 base, and 22 bases lay between the germline ends. This CDR3 comprises 18 residues. Germline V gene data show CDR1 as ENHRY and CDR2 as SYGVKD. The chain's CDR3 is CAISVGGLQGRKNTEAFF. The CDR3, as DNA: TGTGCCATCAGTGTGGGGGGGTTACAGGGACGGAAGAACACTGAAGCTTTCTTT.

The rearrangement joins TRBV27 to TRBJ1-5; tentative D call: TRBD1 (5 bases). The V gene's germline CDR1 is MNHEY and CDR2 SMNVEV (reference sequence). V lost 4 bases and J lost 3, with 13 bases in between. CDR3 length equals 15 residues. CDR3 in DNA: TGTGCCAGCAGTTCGTCAGACAGTCTCAATCAGCCCCAGCATTTT. This codes for CASSSSDSLNQPQHF.